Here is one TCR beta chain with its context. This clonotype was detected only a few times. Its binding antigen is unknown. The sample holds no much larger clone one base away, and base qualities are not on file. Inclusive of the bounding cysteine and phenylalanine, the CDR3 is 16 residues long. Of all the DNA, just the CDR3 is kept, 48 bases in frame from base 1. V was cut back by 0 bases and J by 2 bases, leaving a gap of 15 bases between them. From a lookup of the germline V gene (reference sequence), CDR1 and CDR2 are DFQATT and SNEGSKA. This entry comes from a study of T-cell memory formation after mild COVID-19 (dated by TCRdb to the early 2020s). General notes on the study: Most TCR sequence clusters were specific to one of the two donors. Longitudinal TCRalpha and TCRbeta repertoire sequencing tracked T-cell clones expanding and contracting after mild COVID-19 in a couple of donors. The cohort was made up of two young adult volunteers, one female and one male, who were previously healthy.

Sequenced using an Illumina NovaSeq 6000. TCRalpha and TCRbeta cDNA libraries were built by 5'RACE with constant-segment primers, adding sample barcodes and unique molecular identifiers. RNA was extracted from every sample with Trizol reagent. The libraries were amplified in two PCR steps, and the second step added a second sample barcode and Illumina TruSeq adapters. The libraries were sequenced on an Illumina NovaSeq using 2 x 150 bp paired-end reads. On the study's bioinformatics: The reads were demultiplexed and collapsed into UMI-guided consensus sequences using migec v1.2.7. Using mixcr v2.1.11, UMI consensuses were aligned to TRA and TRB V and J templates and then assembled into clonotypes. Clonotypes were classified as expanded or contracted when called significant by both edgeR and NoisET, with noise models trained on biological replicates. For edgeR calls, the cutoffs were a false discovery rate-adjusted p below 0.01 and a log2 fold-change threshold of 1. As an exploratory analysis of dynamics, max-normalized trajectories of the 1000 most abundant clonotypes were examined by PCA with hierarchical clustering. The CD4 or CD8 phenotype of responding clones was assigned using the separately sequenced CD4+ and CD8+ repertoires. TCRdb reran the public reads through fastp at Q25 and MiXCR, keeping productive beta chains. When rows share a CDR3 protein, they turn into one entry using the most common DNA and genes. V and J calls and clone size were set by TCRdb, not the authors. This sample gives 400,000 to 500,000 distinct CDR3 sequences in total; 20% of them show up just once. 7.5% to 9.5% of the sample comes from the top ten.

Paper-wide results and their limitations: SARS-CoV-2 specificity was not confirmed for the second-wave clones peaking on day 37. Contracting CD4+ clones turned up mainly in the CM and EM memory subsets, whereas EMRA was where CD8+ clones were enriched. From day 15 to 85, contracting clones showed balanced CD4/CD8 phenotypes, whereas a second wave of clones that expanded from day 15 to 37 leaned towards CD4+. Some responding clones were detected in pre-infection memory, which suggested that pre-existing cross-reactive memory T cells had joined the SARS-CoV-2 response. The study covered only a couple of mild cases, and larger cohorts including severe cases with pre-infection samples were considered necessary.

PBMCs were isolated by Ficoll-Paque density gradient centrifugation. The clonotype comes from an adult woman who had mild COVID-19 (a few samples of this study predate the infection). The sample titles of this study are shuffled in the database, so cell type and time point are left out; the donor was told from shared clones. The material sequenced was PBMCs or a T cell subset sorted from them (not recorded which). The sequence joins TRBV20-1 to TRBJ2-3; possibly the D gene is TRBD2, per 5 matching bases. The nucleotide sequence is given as TGCAGTGCTAGAGATCTAATGGCGGGCCACACAGATACGCAGTATTTT. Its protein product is CSARDLMAGHTDTQYF.